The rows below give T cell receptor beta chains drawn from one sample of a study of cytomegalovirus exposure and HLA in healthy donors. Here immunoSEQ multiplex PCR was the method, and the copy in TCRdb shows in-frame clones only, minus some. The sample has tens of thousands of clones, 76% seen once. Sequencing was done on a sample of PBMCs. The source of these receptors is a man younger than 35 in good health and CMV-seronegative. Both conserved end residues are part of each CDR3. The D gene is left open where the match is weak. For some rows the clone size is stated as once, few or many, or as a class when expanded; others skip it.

CDR3: CASRGTGHEAFF; DNA: TGTGCCAGCAGGGGGACAGGACATGAAGCTTTCTTT; size: .; D: TRBD1; V: TRBV5-4; J: TRBJ1-1
CDR3: CASSPGTGPNNEQFF; DNA: TGCGCCAGCAGTCCTGGGACAGGACCTAACAATGAGCAGTTCTTC; size: .; D: TRBD1; V: TRBV10-1; J: TRBJ2-1
CDR3: CATSREVGRSNQPQHF; DNA: TGTGCCACCAGCAGAGAAGTGGGGAGGAGCAATCAGCCCCAGCATTTT; size: .; D: .; V: TRBV15; J: TRBJ1-5
CDR3: CASSSWTSGGTDTQYF; DNA: TGTGCCAGCAGTTCCTGGACTAGCGGCGGCACAGATACGCAGTATTTT; size: .; D: TRBD2; V: TRBV28; J: TRBJ2-3
CDR3: CASLPGQGHTGELFF; DNA: TGCGCCAGTCTTCCGGGACAGGGCCACACCGGGGAGCTGTTTTTT; size: .; D: TRBD1; V: TRBV5-1; J: TRBJ2-2
CDR3: CASSRLAGEPSMRDEQFF; DNA: TGTGCCAGCAGCCGACTAGCGGGGGAACCCTCCATGAGGGATGAGCAGTTCTTC; size: few; D: TRBD2; V: TRBV13; J: TRBJ2-1
CDR3: CASSDSDGGSDTQYF; DNA: TGTGCCAGCAGTGACTCGGACGGGGGGTCAGATACGCAGTATTTT; size: .; D: TRBD2; V: TRBV6-4; J: TRBJ2-3
CDR3: CASSLARTGANTEAFF; DNA: TGTGCCAGCAGCTTGGCCAGGACAGGAGCGAACACTGAAGCTTTCTTT; size: .; D: TRBD1; V: TRBV5-8; J: TRBJ1-1
CDR3: CASRLEAGRRSYEQYF; DNA: TGTGCCAGCAGACTGGAGGCAGGGAGGCGTTCCTACGAGCAGTACTTC; size: .; D: .; V: TRBV27; J: TRBJ2-7
CDR3: CASSFGSSGKHLLFQETQYF; DNA: TGCGCCAGCAGCTTTGGGTCTAGCGGGAAACATCTGTTGTTCCAAGAGACCCAGTACTTC; size: .; D: TRBD2; V: TRBV5-1; J: TRBJ2-5
CDR3: CALRSSGANVLTF; DNA: TGTGCCCTGAGGAGCTCTGGGGCCAACGTCCTGACTTTC; size: few; D: .; V: TRBV5-4; J: TRBJ2-6
CDR3: CASSQEIRVAGGSNTGELFF; DNA: TGTGCCAGCAGCCAAGAGATTCGAGTAGCGGGGGGATCGAACACCGGGGAGCTGTTTTTT; size: once; D: TRBD2; V: TRBV4-2; J: TRBJ2-2
CDR3: CASSRDRGPAGANVLTF; DNA: TGTGCCAGCAGCCGGGACAGGGGTCCTGCAGGGGCCAACGTCCTGACTTTC; size: .; D: TRBD1; V: TRBV5-8; J: TRBJ2-6
CDR3: CASRNGLEGAGELFF; DNA: TGTGCCAGCAGAAACGGCCTCGAAGGGGCCGGGGAGCTGTTTTTT; size: .; D: .; V: TRBV2; J: TRBJ2-2
CDR3: CASSFRGSGSPLHF; DNA: TGTGCCAGCAGTTTCAGGGGCTCGGGTTCACCCCTCCACTTT; size: .; D: .; V: TRBV28; J: TRBJ1-6
CDR3: CASSPLTGVNTEAFF; DNA: TGTGCCAGCTCACCTTTAACAGGGGTGAACACTGAAGCTTTCTTT; size: .; D: TRBD1; V: TRBV18; J: TRBJ1-1
CDR3: CASSPVGRSEQFF; DNA: TGTGCCAGCAGCCCGGTGGGGCGGTCTGAGCAGTTCTTC; size: .; D: .; V: TRBV5-6; J: TRBJ2-1
CDR3: CASSPPGQGFTDTQYF; DNA: TGTGCCAGCAGCCCCCCGGGACAGGGGTTCACAGATACGCAGTATTTT; size: .; D: TRBD1; V: TRBV14; J: TRBJ2-3
CDR3: CASSRRDSANTGELFF; DNA: TGTGCCAGCAGCCGCCGGGACAGCGCGAACACCGGGGAGCTGTTTTTT; size: .; D: TRBD1; V: TRBV7-6; J: TRBJ2-2
CDR3: CASSAPGNLAKNIQYF; DNA: TGTGCCAGCAGTGCCCCGGGAAATCTAGCCAAAAACATTCAGTACTTC; size: .; D: .; V: TRBV28; J: TRBJ2-4
CDR3: CASSPLQGPGELFF; DNA: TGTGCCAGCAGCCCGCTACAGGGTCCCGGGGAGCTGTTTTTT; size: .; D: .; V: TRBV2; J: TRBJ2-2
CDR3: CASSHGNNEQFF; DNA: TGCGCCAGCAGCCACGGGAACAATGAGCAGTTCTTC; size: .; D: .; V: TRBV4-1; J: TRBJ2-1
CDR3: CASSYQTGGITGELFF; DNA: TGTGCCAGCAGCTACCAGACAGGGGGCATAACCGGGGAGCTGTTTTTT; size: .; D: TRBD1; V: TRBV5-8; J: TRBJ2-2
CDR3: CASNDILNTEAFF; DNA: TGTGCCAGTAACGACATATTGAACACTGAAGCTTTCTTT; size: .; D: .; V: TRBV19; J: TRBJ1-1
CDR3: CASSAGLAGGREEQFF; DNA: TGTGCCAGCAGCGCCGGACTAGCGGGGGGGAGGGAGGAGCAGTTCTTC; size: .; D: TRBD2; V: TRBV6-4; J: TRBJ2-1
CDR3: CASSLIAGRYNEQFF; DNA: TGTGCCAGCAGCTTAATAGCGGGGCGCTACAATGAGCAGTTCTTC; size: .; D: TRBD2; V: TRBV11-2; J: TRBJ2-1
CDR3: CASSSRLAGSQETQYF; DNA: TGTGCCAGCAGCTCCAGACTAGCGGGGAGCCAAGAGACCCAGTACTTC; size: .; D: TRBD2; V: TRBV7-8; J: TRBJ2-5
CDR3: CASSLLGVTEAFF; DNA: TGTGCCAGCAGCTTATTAGGGGTCACTGAAGCTTTCTTT; size: .; D: .; V: TRBV7-3; J: TRBJ1-1
CDR3: CASRRTGGAGTEAFF; DNA: TGTGCCAGCAGACGGACAGGGGGCGCAGGCACTGAAGCTTTCTTT; size: .; D: TRBD1; V: TRBV2; J: TRBJ1-1
CDR3: CASSLWRSSYEQYF; DNA: TGTGCCAGCAGTTTATGGAGGAGCTCCTACGAGCAGTACTTC; size: .; D: .; V: TRBV28; J: TRBJ2-7
CDR3: CASSLWGGTEAFF; DNA: TGTGCCAGCAGCTTGTGGGGGGGGACTGAAGCTTTCTTT; size: .; D: .; V: TRBV5-4; J: TRBJ1-1
CDR3: CASTDAAYNSPLHF; DNA: TGTGCCAGCACCGACGCGGCCTATAATTCACCCCTCCACTTT; size: .; D: .; V: TRBV6-1; J: TRBJ1-6
CDR3: CASSYFLGQGQTQYF; DNA: TGTGCCAGCAGTTACTTCTTAGGACAGGGGCAGACCCAGTACTTC; size: .; D: TRBD1; V: TRBV6-5; J: TRBJ2-5
CDR3: CAIKSASTDTQYF; DNA: TGTGCCATCAAATCCGCGAGCACAGATACGCAGTATTTT; size: once; D: .; V: TRBV10-3; J: TRBJ2-3
CDR3: CASSLPGQDYNEQFF; DNA: TGTGCCAGCAGTTTACCGGGACAGGATTACAATGAGCAGTTCTTC; size: .; D: TRBD1; V: TRBV28; J: TRBJ2-1
CDR3: CASRRDRGNTEAFF; DNA: TGTGCCAGTAGACGGGACAGGGGGAACACTGAAGCTTTCTTT; size: few; D: TRBD1; V: TRBV19; J: TRBJ1-1
CDR3: CASSPRTGPNTEAFF; DNA: TGTGCCAGCAGTCCGAGGACAGGCCCGAACACTGAAGCTTTCTTT; size: .; D: TRBD1; V: TRBV7-3; J: TRBJ1-1
CDR3: CAISNRTLYQETQYF; DNA: TGTGCCATCAGCAACCGGACACTGTACCAAGAGACCCAGTACTTC; size: few; D: .; V: TRBV10-3; J: TRBJ2-5
CDR3: CASRSGGTGELFF; DNA: TGTGCCAGCAGATCAGGAGGAACCGGGGAGCTGTTTTTT; size: .; D: .; V: TRBV25-1; J: TRBJ2-2
CDR3: CASSRSTGGIYNEQFF; DNA: TGTGCCAGTAGCAGATCGACAGGGGGCATATACAATGAGCAGTTCTTC; size: .; D: TRBD1; V: TRBV19; J: TRBJ2-1
CDR3: CASSPGQGARIQYF; DNA: TGTGCCAGTAGCCCGGGACAGGGGGCGCGAATTCAGTACTTC; size: .; D: TRBD1; V: TRBV19; J: TRBJ2-4
CDR3: CASNRAGGPTGANVLTF; DNA: TGTGCCAGCAATAGAGCGGGGGGGCCTACTGGGGCCAACGTCCTGACTTTC; size: .; D: TRBD2; V: TRBV7-2; J: TRBJ2-6
CDR3: CASSWGRTGDYEQYF; DNA: TGTGCCAGCAGCTGGGGGAGGACAGGGGACTACGAGCAGTACTTC; size: once; D: TRBD1; V: TRBV11-2; J: TRBJ2-7
CDR3: CASPDLGHSNTEAFF; DNA: TGTGCCAGCCCCGACCTGGGACATTCGAACACTGAAGCTTTCTTT; size: .; D: .; V: TRBV5-4; J: TRBJ1-1
CDR3: CASSSRVPTNEKLFF; DNA: TGTGCCAGCAGCTCCAGGGTGCCAACTAATGAAAAACTGTTTTTT; size: .; D: .; V: TRBV7-9; J: TRBJ1-4
CDR3: CAWTRGSNQPQHF; DNA: TGTGCCTGGACAAGGGGTAGCAATCAGCCCCAGCATTTT; size: .; D: .; V: TRBV30; J: TRBJ1-5
CDR3: CASSAGLGRTEAFF; DNA: TGTGCCAGCAGTGCCGGACTTGGGCGGACTGAAGCTTTCTTT; size: few; D: .; V: TRBV6-5; J: TRBJ1-1
CDR3: CASSLYSSGGPYNEQFF; DNA: TGCGCCAGCAGCTTGTACTCTAGCGGGGGGCCCTACAATGAGCAGTTCTTC; size: once; D: TRBD2; V: TRBV5-1; J: TRBJ2-1
CDR3: CASSMTGGKNTEAFF; DNA: TGTGCCAGTAGTATGACAGGGGGGAAGAACACTGAAGCTTTCTTT; size: once; D: TRBD1; V: TRBV19; J: TRBJ1-1
CDR3: CASIGSTGELFF; DNA: TGTGCCAGCATAGGGAGCACCGGGGAGCTGTTTTTT; size: .; D: .; V: TRBV6-5; J: TRBJ2-2
CDR3: CASSEWTDRMNTEAFF; DNA: TGTGCCAGCAGTGAGTGGACAGATAGAATGAACACTGAAGCTTTCTTT; size: few; D: .; V: TRBV6-1; J: TRBJ1-1
CDR3: CASSLTGFNQPQHF; DNA: TGTGCCAGCAGCTTAACGGGGTTCAATCAGCCCCAGCATTTT; size: few; D: .; V: TRBV7-6; J: TRBJ1-5
CDR3: CASSLVLASSYNEQFF; DNA: TGCGCCAGCAGCTTGGTCCTAGCGAGCTCCTACAATGAGCAGTTCTTC; size: .; D: .; V: TRBV5-1; J: TRBJ2-1
CDR3: CASSLRGFESYTF; DNA: TGTGCCAGCAGCTTAAGGGGATTTGAGAGCTACACCTTC; size: .; D: .; V: TRBV13; J: TRBJ1-2
CDR3: CASSVTGGDDYGYTF; DNA: TGCGCCAGCAGCGTGACAGGGGGCGACGACTATGGCTACACCTTC; size: .; D: TRBD1; V: TRBV5-1; J: TRBJ1-2
CDR3: CASSPSAPTGEEVYGYTF; DNA: TGTGCCAGCAGCCCAAGCGCCCCGACAGGGGAGGAGGTCTATGGCTACACCTTC; size: .; D: TRBD1; V: TRBV7-7; J: TRBJ1-2
CDR3: CASSTTSGGGFTDTQYF; DNA: TGTGCCAGCAGCACTACCTCCGGGGGGGGATTCACAGATACGCAGTATTTT; size: once; D: TRBD2; V: TRBV2; J: TRBJ2-3
CDR3: CASTDKGVRQYF; DNA: TGTGCCAGCACCGATAAGGGGGTGAGGCAGTATTTT; size: .; D: .; V: TRBV28; J: TRBJ2-3
CDR3: CAWSVPGTSGGLSSYNEQFF; DNA: TGTGCCTGGAGTGTTCCCGGGACTAGCGGGGGCTTGAGCTCCTACAATGAGCAGTTCTTC; size: .; D: TRBD2; V: TRBV30; J: TRBJ2-1
CDR3: CASSATGGNTEAFF; DNA: TGTGCCAGCAGCGCAACAGGGGGGAACACTGAAGCTTTCTTT; size: .; D: TRBD1; V: TRBV7-3; J: TRBJ1-1